Below are 17 T cell receptor beta chains sequenced from a single sample in a study of T-cell memory formation after mild COVID-19. A single record per CDR3 protein comes from TCRdb applying MiXCR to the 5' RACE reads. This sample has 110,000 to 150,000 distinct CDR3 sequences, with 14% found just once. The material sequenced was PBMCs or a T cell subset sorted from them (not recorded which). The source of these receptors is an adult woman who had mild COVID-19 (a few samples of this study predate the infection). Cell type and time point are not known.

V usage is TRBV9 and J usage is TRBJ2-7, with a tentative D call TRBD2 (7 bases). This CDR3 spans 14 amino acids. V shed 3 bases and J shed 2 bases, with 12 bases lying between them. The germline V gene has CDR1 SGDLS and CDR2 YYNGEE. This CDR3 is CASSEGGGAYEQYF. The CDR3 nucleotides read TGTGCCAGCAGCGAGGGGGGGGGTGCCTACGAGCAGTACTTC.

V is TRBV7-2 and J is TRBJ2-5, with TRBD2 matching over 8 bases. Losses at the gene ends were 5 bases for V and 6 bases for J; bases not matched to a gene: 17. CDR1 and CDR2 from the germline V gene are SGHTA and FQGNSA. The CDR3 is 17 amino acids. The CDR3 spells CASSPRLSGRLMQTQYF. CDR3 DNA sequence: TGTGCCAGCAGCCCCCGGTTAAGCGGGAGATTGATGCAGACCCAGTACTTC.

This clonotype was counted a few times. This chain's CDR3 is CASSQDRGWDGYTF. In nucleotides, the CDR3 is TGTGCCAGCTCCCAAGACAGGGGATGGGATGGCTACACCTTC. The gene calls are TRBV7-9 and TRBJ1-2; TRBD1 matches at 8 bases. V shed 8 bases, J shed 6 bases, and the junction held 11 bases outside the gene matches. CDR1 and CDR2 (germline): SEHNR, FQNEAQ (reference sequence). The CDR3 runs to 14 residues.

This clonotype was detected only a few times. The chain carries TRBV27 and TRBJ2-6; D not resolved. The CDR3 totals 13 residues. V lost 6 bases, J lost 0 bases, and 3 bases lay in between. Per germline, CDR1 MNHEY and CDR2 SMNVEV (reference sequence). The CDR3 region is CASRGSGANVLTF. CDR3 bases: TGTGCCAGCAGGGGCTCTGGGGCCAACGTCCTGACTTTC.

The rearrangement uses TRBV6-2 or TRBV6-3 and TRBJ2-1; possibly TRBD1 for D (5 bases). Trimming took 2 bases from V and 2 from J, leaving 10 bases between them. The CDR3 contains 15 residues. Germline V gene sequence: CDR1 MNHEY, CDR2 SVGEGT. This CDR3 reads CASSYEAGPYNEQFF. CDR3 DNA: TGTGCCAGCAGTTACGAGGCAGGGCCCTACAATGAGCAGTTCTTC.

This clonotype was picked up a small number of times. The genes are TRBV4-1 and TRBJ2-5, with 9 bases matching TRBD1. With 5 bases clipped from V and 8 bases from J, the junction kept 9 bases outside the gene matches. From germline, CDR1 is MGHRA and CDR2 YSYEKL. This CDR3 comprises 14 residues. CDR3 amino acids: CASSLGTGLRTQYF. The CDR3 bases are TGCGCCAGCAGCTTGGGGACAGGGCTGCGAACCCAGTACTTC.

V usage is TRBV27 and J usage is TRBJ2-5, with D unresolved. Germline-derived CDR1 and CDR2 are MNHEY and SMNVEV (reference sequence). This CDR3 contains 11 residues. Trimming stripped 6 bases from V and 3 bases from J, with 5 bases between. CDR3 sequence reads: CASSPKETQYF. The CDR3 coding sequence is TGTGCCAGCAGCCCAAAAGAGACCCAGTACTTC.

The chain combines TRBV4-2 with TRBJ2-1, with 10 bases matching TRBD2. The CDR3 is made up of 16 amino acids. Germline loops: CDR1 LGHNA, CDR2 YNFKEQ. V lost 4 bases and J lost 2; bases outside the gene matches: 5. CDR3 amino acids: CASSPLAGEAYNEQFF. The CDR3 DNA follows: TGTGCCAGCAGCCCTCTAGCGGGAGAAGCCTACAATGAGCAGTTCTTC.

This clonotype has only a few counts. This CDR3 reads CASSYGGARTDTQYF. DNA for the CDR3: TGTGCCAGCAGCTACGGGGGGGCTCGGACAGATACGCAGTATTTT. V gene TRBV5-6 combines with J gene TRBJ2-3, with 8 bases aligning to TRBD2. The V and J ends lost 3 bases and 3 bases, in that order; junction bases with no gene match: 6. Germline CDR1 SGHDT, CDR2 YYEEEE. CDR3 size: 15 residues.

This clonotype was observed many times. The gene calls are TRBV4-1 and TRBJ1-2; 11 positions agree with TRBD1. The CDR3 spans 14 residues. Trimming took 4 bases from V and 8 from J; bases not matched to a gene: 6. Germline values: CDR1 MGHRA, CDR2 YSYEKL. DNA of the CDR3: TGCGCCAGCAGCCTCCTGGACAGGGGGCGCGGCTACACCTTC. It yields the protein CASSLLDRGRGYTF.

V usage is TRBV5-1 and J usage is TRBJ2-1; D possibly corresponds to TRBD1 (5 bases). The V end lost 1 base, the J end lost 5 bases, and 19 bases lay between the germline ends. This CDR3 is built from 17 residues. CDR1 and CDR2 (germline): SGHRS, YFSETQ. This chain's CDR3 is CASSLSPTERSNNEQFF. For the CDR3, the DNA is TGCGCCAGCAGCTTGAGCCCGACAGAAAGATCCAACAATGAGCAGTTCTTC. Using reference TRBV5-1 and TRBJ2-1 for the parts outside the CDR3, the full variable domain is KAGVTQTPRYLIKTRGQQVTLSCSPISGHRSVSWYQQTPGQGLQFLFEYFSETQRNKGNFPGRFSGRQFSNSRSEMNVSTLELGDSALYLCASSLSPTERSNNEQFFGPGTRLTVL.

This clonotype showed up just a few times. The chain has TRBV12-3 or TRBV12-4 and TRBJ2-5; 12 bases align to TRBD1. The CDR3 sequence is 13 residues long. J gave up 5 bases and V 8 bases, and 3 bases lay outside the gene matches. The CDR3 DNA reads as TGTGCCAGCGGGACAGGGGGCCACGAGACCCAGTACTTC. This codes for CASGTGGHETQYF.

V gene TRBV27 combines with J gene TRBJ2-6; D gene ambiguous. Looked up from germline, CDR1 is MNHEY and CDR2 is SMNVEV (reference sequence). Trimming took 4 bases from V and 2 from J, leaving 12 bases between them. The length of the CDR3 is 16 residues. The CDR3 region is CASSSVLSTGANVLTF. CDR3 sequence (DNA): TGTGCCAGCAGTTCGGTCTTGAGTACTGGGGCCAACGTCCTGACTTTC.

The V call is TRBV25-1, the J call TRBJ2-1; D may correspond to TRBD1 or TRBD2 (6 bases each). The CDR3 is made up of 18 amino acids. CDR1 and CDR2 (germline): MGHDK, SYGVNS. Trimming removed 3 bases from V and 0 bases from J, with 18 bases in between. The chain's CDR3 is CASSDKFGGPFSYNEQFF. Here the CDR3 DNA reads TGTGCCAGCAGTGATAAGTTTGGGGGGCCTTTCTCCTACAATGAGCAGTTCTTC.

J is TRBJ2-5 and V is TRBV4-1; 11 bases fit TRBD2. V dropped 3 bases and J dropped 2; count of bases not matched to a gene: 2. CDR1 is MGHRA and CDR2 is YSYEKL in the germline V gene. The CDR3 runs to 15 residues. CDR3 protein: CASSQRLAGQETQYF. CDR3 coding DNA: TGCGCCAGCAGCCAGAGACTAGCGGGACAAGAGACCCAGTACTTC.

This clonotype was seen at least ten times. This chain uses TRBV7-9 with TRBJ1-2; tentatively, D is TRBD1 (5 bases). Trimming left V 4 bases short and J 8 bases short, with 5 bases between. Germline V gives CDR1 SEHNR, CDR2 FQNEAQ (reference sequence). The CDR3 covers 10 residues. The CDR3 DNA reads as TGTGCCAGCAGCTGGGACGGCTACACCTTC. This gives the protein CASSWDGYTF. Using reference TRBV7-9 and TRBJ1-2 for the parts outside the CDR3, the full variable domain is DTGVSQNPRHKITKRGQNVTFRCDPISEHNRLYWYRQTLGQGPEFLTYFQNEAQLEKSRLLSDRFSAERPKGSFSTLEIQRTEQGDSAMYLCASSWDGYTFGSGTRLTVV.

This clonotype showed up just a few times. The genes are TRBV20-1 and TRBJ2-7; D ambiguous. This CDR3 region has 11 residues. Germline lookup yields CDR1 DFQATT and CDR2 SNEGSKA (reference sequence). Trimming shortened V by 3 bases and J by 3 bases, and 6 bases separated the two germline ends. Written as DNA, the CDR3 is TGCAGTGCTAGGGAATACTACGAGCAGTACTTC. Translating it yields CSAREYYEQYF.